Only a few counts were recorded for the clone carrying this T cell receptor beta chain. The data originate from a study of blood T cells in healthy people across ages. Study information: Researchers report that template switching captured about one barcoded beta molecule per two T cells.

Trimming took 4 bases from V and 4 from J, leaving 16 bases between them. The CDR3 spans 15 residues. Germline CDR1 is LGHDT and CDR2 is YNNKEL (reference sequence). The use of a sample-barcoded 5' primer and a J-beta primer mix characterized a second PCR of roughly 6 to 11 cycles. Via MiXCR, TCRdb re-called the 5' RACE reads, giving one row per CDR3 protein. Here the sample spans about 1,000,000 distinct CDR3 sequences, under 45% being singletons. The material sequenced was blood. V and J are TRBV3-1 and TRBJ1-2, with unresolved D. This TCR came from a woman in her sixties or seventies in good health. The CDR3, as DNA: TGTGCCAGCAGCCCTTACAGAGACGAGGCCTATGGCTACACCTTC. It yields the protein CASSPYRDEAYGYTF.